The entry that follows covers one T cell receptor (beta chain) sequence. This clone was seen only once. Which antigen it targets is not known. The record has no base qualities; no much larger clone is one base away. CDR1 and CDR2 are read off the germline V gene as MRHNA and SNTAGT. From its cysteine to its phenylalanine, the CDR3 spans 14 amino acids. Solely the CDR3 DNA is kept, with 42 bases framed from the first base. V is shortened by 0 bases, J by 8 bases, and the region joining them spans 13 bases. Library preparation employed the immunoSEQ multiplex PCR assay. For most patients, genomic DNA was subjected to high-throughput TCR-beta CDR3 sequencing by Adaptive Biotechnologies. As for the original processing: TCR sequencing data were retrieved from Adaptive's ImmunoSEQ software for 18 patients, whereas a few other patients were processed with MiXCR and VDJtools. CDR3 nucleotide sequences shared between donor and recipient were removed because their origin could not be assigned. Alloreactive clones required at least 2-fold expansion over unstimulated cells and minimum CFSE-low frequency of 0.002% (template counts) or 0.001% (read counts). A clone was considered mappable if detected in the sequenced pre-transplant spleen, lymph node, or MLR CFSE-low populations of the donor or recipient. The cumulative frequency of alloreactive clones was calculated as a percentage of all sequences, weighted by copy number. Held by TCRdb, this immuneACCESS table contains in-frame sequences only and omits some clones. Under half of the omission traces to an unresolved V gene where checked; the cause of the rest is unknown. V and J calls and clone size are copied from that table; D and trimming were computed from the DNA. In all, the sample holds 15,000 to 20,000 clones, and 80% of those were seen once. The ten largest clones add up to roughly 18% of the sample.

The data originate from a study of graft-versus-host responses after intestinal transplantation (dated by TCRdb to the early 2020s). For the study in its entirety: The transplants that recipients received were multivisceral, liver-intestinal, or isolated intestinal. Every recipient was given anti-thymocyte globulin induction, then maintenance tacrolimus and steroids for roughly three years. Graft-versus-host and host-versus-graft alloreactive T cell clones were tracked in the graft, circulation and bone marrow after intestinal transplantation using bulk TCR-beta CDR3 sequencing. Alloreactive clones were identified by sequencing pre-transplant mixed lymphocyte reaction products and comparing these products with unstimulated pre-transplant donor and recipient T cells. Of the roughly 26 intestinal transplant recipients enrolled in the cohort, one of whom was a retransplant, a few patients without pretransplant specimens were excluded. Donor T cell macrochimerism was defined as a peak of at least 4% donor T cells among recipient peripheral blood mononuclear cells. Instead of going to the commercial service, samples from a few later patients were sequenced in-house on an Illumina MiSeq and processed with MiXCR.

Intraepithelial and lamina propria lymphocytes were isolated from graft specimens using dithiothreitol, EDTA incubations and collagenase D digestion. Serial intestinal graft biopsy specimens collected up to 600 days after transplant underwent bulk TCR-beta sequencing. Study-level results and caveats: GvH clones turned up in recipient bone marrow, with some appearing earlier in ileal mucosa or blood, a pattern consistent with an intestinal mucosal origin. Patients with donor T cell macrochimerism had high GvH to HvG T cell clonal ratios in their allografts. Peak levels of circulating GvH clones were associated with declines in HvG clones early after transplant. The relatively low number and heterogeneity of intestinal transplant patients limited the conclusions.

This material consisted of ileum tissue, taken roughly 100 days after intestinal transplant. The rearrangement joined TRBV6-4 to TRBJ1-2; the D gene is perhaps TRBD1, from 6 matching bases. The receptor's source is a human patient who received an intestinal transplant, so some T cells may come from the graft donor. The DNA sequence reads TGTGCCAGCAGTGACTCGCCCATACAGGGAGGCTACACCTTC. This yields the protein CASSDSPIQGGYTF.